This T cell receptor beta chain derives from a study of cytomegalovirus exposure and HLA in healthy donors. The primer mix had 60 Vbeta and 13 Jbeta primers. Assay used: immunoSEQ multiplex PCR; TCRdb lists only in-frame clones, some missing. The data hold 130,000 or so clones, with about 85% observed a single time. As for the donors, each was a healthy bone marrow donor. Nominally healthy donors provided the samples, though records likely missed some immune exposures. Germline V gene lookup returns CDR1 SGHRS and CDR2 YFSETQ. The CDR3 spans 19 residues. With 2 bases clipped from V and 0 bases from J, the junction kept 10 bases outside the gene matches.

The sequencing sample was made of PBMCs. The origin of this receptor is a woman aged 25-40 years in good health and CMV-seropositive. J is TRBJ2-3 and V is TRBV5-1, with 12 bases matching TRBD2. The CDR3 loop is CASSLPTSGRPGSTDTQYF. CDR3 sequence (DNA): TGCGCCAGCAGCTTACCCACTAGCGGGAGGCCCGGTAGCACAGATACGCAGTATTTT.